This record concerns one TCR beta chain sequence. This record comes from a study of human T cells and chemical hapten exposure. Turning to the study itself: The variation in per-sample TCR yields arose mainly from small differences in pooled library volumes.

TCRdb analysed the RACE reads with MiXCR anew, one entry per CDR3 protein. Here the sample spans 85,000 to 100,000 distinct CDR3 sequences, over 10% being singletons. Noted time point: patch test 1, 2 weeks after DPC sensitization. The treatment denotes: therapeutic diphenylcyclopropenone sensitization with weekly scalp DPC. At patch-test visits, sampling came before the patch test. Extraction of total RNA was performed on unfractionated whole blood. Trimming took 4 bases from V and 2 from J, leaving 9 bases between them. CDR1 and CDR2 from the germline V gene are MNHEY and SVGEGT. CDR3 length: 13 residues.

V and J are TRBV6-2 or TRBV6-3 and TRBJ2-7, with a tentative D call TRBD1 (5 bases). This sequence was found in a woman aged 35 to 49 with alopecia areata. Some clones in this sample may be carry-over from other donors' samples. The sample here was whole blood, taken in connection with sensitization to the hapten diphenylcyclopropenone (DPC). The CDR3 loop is CASSSWGPYEQYF. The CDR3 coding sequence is TGTGCCAGCAGTTCCTGGGGCCCCTACGAGCAGTACTTC.